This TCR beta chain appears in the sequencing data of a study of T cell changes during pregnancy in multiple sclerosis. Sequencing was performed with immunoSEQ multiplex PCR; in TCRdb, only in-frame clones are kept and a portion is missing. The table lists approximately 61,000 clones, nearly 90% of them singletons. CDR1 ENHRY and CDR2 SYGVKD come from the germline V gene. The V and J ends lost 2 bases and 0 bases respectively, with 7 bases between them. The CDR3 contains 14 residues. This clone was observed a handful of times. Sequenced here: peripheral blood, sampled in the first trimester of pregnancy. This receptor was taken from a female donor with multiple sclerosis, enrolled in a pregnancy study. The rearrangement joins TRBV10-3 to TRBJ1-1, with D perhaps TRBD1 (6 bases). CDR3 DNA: TGTGCCATCAGTGAGGACAGGCTGAACACTGAAGCTTTCTTT. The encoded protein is CAISEDRLNTEAFF.